One sample yielded the 17 T cell receptor beta chains listed below, sequenced in a study of T cells in Graves' hyperthyroidism and ophthalmopathy. Amplification of TCR beta CDR3 regions was performed using RNA transcripts as template. Initially, a first-round RT-PCR of the TCR CDR3 employed the HTBI primer set. TCRdb analysed the multiplex PCR reads with MiXCR anew, one entry per CDR3 protein. The data hold under 300,000 distinct CDR3 sequences, with more than 12% observed a single time. The sample taken for sequencing was blood. The receptors originated from a woman aged 40 to 50 with Graves' hyperthyroidism that later progressed to Graves' ophthalmopathy.

This clonotype showed up just a few times. The chain carries TRBV9 and TRBJ2-1; no reliable D call. This CDR3 is 16 amino acids long. The germline V and J ends were trimmed by 0 bases and 9 bases, with 19 bases remaining between them. The germline V gene has CDR1 SGDLS and CDR2 YYNGEE. The CDR3 region is CASSVEVSRSRREQFF. The CDR3 coding sequence is TGTGCCAGCAGCGTAGAGGTTAGCAGGTCAAGGCGTGAGCAGTTCTTC.

This clonotype was recorded a few times. V and J are TRBV6-2 or TRBV6-3 and TRBJ2-3, with unresolved D. Trimming shortened V by 1 base and J by 4 bases, and 3 bases separated the two germline ends. Looked up from germline, CDR1 is MNHEY and CDR2 is SVGEGT. This CDR3 is 12 amino acids long. CDR3 sequence (DNA): TGTGCCAGCAGTTACTTCTCAGATACGCAGTATTTT. It translates to CASSYFSDTQYF.

This clonotype appeared many times. The chain uses TRBV28 and TRBJ2-2; possibly TRBD1 for D (6 bases). The germline V and J ends were trimmed by 6 bases and 4 bases, with 15 bases remaining between them. Germline loops: CDR1 MDHEN, CDR2 SYDVKM. The CDR3 spans 15 residues. For the CDR3, the DNA is TGTGCCAGCAGGCTGGGGGCCAAGGGCACCGGGGAGCTGTTTTTT. This translates into CASRLGAKGTGELFF.

This clonotype showed up many times. The V gene is TRBV12-3 or TRBV12-4, the J gene TRBJ1-1, with D unclear. Trimming left V 6 bases short and J 5 bases short, with 13 bases between. The CDR3 spans 13 residues. The CDR3, as DNA: TGTGCCAGCAGCCCACATGTATCAACTGAAGCTTTCTTT. Translating gives CASSPHVSTEAFF.

The chain joins TRBV20-1 to TRBJ2-5; no definite D call. The CDR3 totals 10 residues. The V gene's germline CDR1 is DFQATT and CDR2 SNEGSKA (reference sequence). The V gene lost 3 bases and the J gene lost 7 bases, with 6 bases spanning the gap. Here the CDR3 DNA reads TGCAGTGCTAGGTGGGGGACCCAGTACTTC. Amino acid sequence: CSARWGTQYF.

This clonotype was counted at least ten times. The V call is TRBV11-3, the J call TRBJ2-3; 14 bases fit TRBD2. The CDR3 consists of 16 residues. Per germline, CDR1 SGHNT and CDR2 YENEEA. Trimming cost V 3 bases and J 4 bases; bases outside gene matches: 3. This CDR3 reads CASSLRLAGGSDTQYF. In DNA, the CDR3 is TGTGCCAGCAGCTTGAGACTAGCGGGAGGGTCAGATACGCAGTATTTT.

At least ten counts were recorded for this clonotype. V is TRBV12-5 and J is TRBJ2-2, with a weak D call TRBD1 (6 bases). Germline V gives CDR1 LGHNT, CDR2 FRNRAP. The germline V and J ends were trimmed by 6 bases and 6 bases, with 11 bases remaining between them. The CDR3 runs to 13 residues. CDR3: CASGGTGSGELFF. CDR3 coding DNA: TGTGCTAGTGGCGGTACAGGGTCCGGGGAGCTGTTTTTT.

Ten or more counts support this clonotype. The gene calls are TRBV12-3 or TRBV12-4 and TRBJ2-2; 8 nucleotides line up with TRBD2. This CDR3 has 16 residues. After removal of 1 base from V and 4 bases from J, the junction contained 5 bases not matched to a gene. The DNA for the CDR3 is TGTGCCAGCAGTTTAGAGGCACTAGCGGTCACCGGGGAGCTGTTTTTT. This sequence encodes CASSLEALAVTGELFF.

Comments on this clonotype: Given a much more abundant clone one base away, this may be a read error. This chain connects TRBV20-1 to TRBJ2-1; D ambiguous. The CDR3 spans 15 residues. Per the germline V gene, CDR1 is DFQATT and CDR2 is SNEGSKA (reference sequence). V lost 5 bases and J 0 bases, leaving 14 bases between the germline ends. The CDR3 here is CSAPTLRRSYNEQFF. The CDR3 coding sequence is TGCAGTGCTCCAACCTTACGGCGCTCCTACAATGAGCAGTTCTTC.

This clonotype was observed at least ten times. The CDR3 DNA sequence: TGTGCCAGCAGACCCCGTGAGTTCCAAGAGACCCAGTACTTC. Its translation is CASRPREFQETQYF. The chain is built from TRBV28 and TRBJ2-5; D is undetermined. This CDR3 comprises 14 residues. Trimming stripped 6 bases from V and 1 base from J, with 12 bases between. The germline gives CDR1 MDHEN, CDR2 SYDVKM. Complete variable domain (other parts from reference TRBV28 and TRBJ2-5): DVKVTQSSRYLVKRTGEKVFLECVQDMDHENMFWYRQDPGLGLRLIYFSYDVKMKEKGDIPEGYSVSREKKERFSLILESASTNQTSMYLCASRPREFQETQYFGPGTRLLVL.

The chain uses TRBV11-2 and TRBJ2-3; TRBD2 aligns across 9 bases. Germline lookup yields CDR1 SGHAT and CDR2 FQNNGV. V lost 6 bases and J lost 1; bases outside the gene matches: 5. This CDR3 has 15 residues. CDR3 DNA: TGTGCCAGCAGGCGAGCGGGAGGAGGCACAGATACGCAGTATTTT. Encoded protein: CASRRAGGGTDTQYF.

The chain links TRBV9 to TRBJ2-2; TRBD2 aligns across 13 bases. CDR1 and CDR2 (germline): SGDLS, YYNGEE. J lost 2 bases, V lost 1 base, and 5 bases had no gene match. This CDR3 region has 18 residues. CDR3 DNA: TGTGCCAGCAGCGTAACACTAGCGGGAGGGCCAAACACCGGGGAGCTGTTTTTT. This gives the protein CASSVTLAGGPNTGELFF.

The table lists this clonotype with many counts. The chain carries TRBV19 and TRBJ2-1, with 10 bases that match TRBD2. The CDR3 is 19 residues long. V shed 5 bases, J shed 5 bases, and the junction held 18 bases outside the gene matches. The germline gives CDR1 LNHDA, CDR2 SQIVND (reference sequence). CDR3 region: CASSSVRSVVGLADNEQFF. The CDR3 coding sequence is TGTGCCAGTAGTTCGGTCCGGTCTGTCGTAGGACTAGCGGACAATGAGCAGTTCTTC.

The V call is TRBV11-1, the J call TRBJ2-4, with D possibly TRBD1 on 6 matching bases. The V gene lost 5 bases and the J gene lost 0 bases, with 14 bases spanning the gap. Germline V gene sequence: CDR1 SGHAT, CDR2 FQDESV (reference sequence). This CDR3 has 16 residues. The CDR3 protein is CASSLTTGLAKNIQYF. In DNA form, the CDR3 reads TGTGCCAGCAGCCTTACGACAGGACTAGCCAAAAACATTCAGTACTTC.

This clonotype was observed at least ten times. J is TRBJ1-4 and V is TRBV7-9, with a possible D match to TRBD1 (5 bases). V shed 3 bases and J shed 3 bases, with 14 bases lying between them. The CDR3 length is 16 residues. Per germline, CDR1 SEHNR and CDR2 FQNEAQ (reference sequence). The DNA of the CDR3 is TGTGCCAGCAGCTTCGACCTCGTGACAGCTAATGAAAAACTGTTTTTT. This encodes CASSFDLVTANEKLFF.

This clonotype was seen repeatedly, ten times or more. The CDR3 DNA sequence: TGTGCCCCACCCACAGATACGCAGTATTTT. It codes for CAPPTDTQYF. This chain joins TRBV7-3 and TRBJ2-3, with no clear D. The V and J ends lost 11 bases and 2 bases respectively, with 5 bases between them. The CDR3 spans 10 residues. Germline V gene sequence: CDR1 SGHTA, CDR2 FQGTGA.

Ten or more counts support this clonotype. The rearrangement uses TRBV10-3 and TRBJ2-3; D is possibly TRBD1 (5 bases). The V gene's germline CDR1 is ENHRY and CDR2 SYGVKD. V lost 11 bases, J lost 5 bases, and 14 bases lay in between. The CDR3 consists of 12 residues. DNA for the CDR3: TGTGCCGCGGCACAGGTGGGAGATACGCAGTATTTT. Its translation is CAAAQVGDTQYF.